This T cell receptor (beta chain) is drawn from a study of cytomegalovirus exposure and HLA in healthy donors. PCR used 60 Vbeta primers and 13 Jbeta primers. The table came from immunoSEQ multiplex PCR; TCRdb's copy has only in-frame clones and leaves some out. The sample holds a few hundred thousand clones, roughly 83% seen once. CDR1 is MNHEY and CDR2 is SMNVEV in the germline V gene (reference sequence). There are 13 residues in the CDR3. The ends were cut back, 6 bases at V and 1 base at J, with 9 bases in the middle. The sequence was obtained from a girl aged 5-17 years in good health and CMV-seronegative. The sample was PBMCs. The chain carries TRBV27 and TRBJ1-1; D is ambiguous. The CDR3 protein is CASRPNTNTEAFF. DNA of the CDR3: TGTGCCAGCAGGCCAAACACGAACACTGAAGCTTTCTTT.